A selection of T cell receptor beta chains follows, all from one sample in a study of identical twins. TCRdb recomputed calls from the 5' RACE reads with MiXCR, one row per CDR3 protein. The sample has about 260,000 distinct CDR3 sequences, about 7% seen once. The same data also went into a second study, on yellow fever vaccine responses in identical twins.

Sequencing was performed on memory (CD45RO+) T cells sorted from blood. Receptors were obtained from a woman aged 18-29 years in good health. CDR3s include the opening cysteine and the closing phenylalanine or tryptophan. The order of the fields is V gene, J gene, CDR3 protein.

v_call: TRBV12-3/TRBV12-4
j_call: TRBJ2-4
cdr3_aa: CASRAGQGVKNIQYF

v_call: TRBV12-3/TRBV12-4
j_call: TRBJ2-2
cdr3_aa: CASCLGGGIGVNTGELFF

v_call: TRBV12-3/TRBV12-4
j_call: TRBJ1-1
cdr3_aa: CASRQGLNTEAFF

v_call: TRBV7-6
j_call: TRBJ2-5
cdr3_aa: CASSLEIGPATQYF

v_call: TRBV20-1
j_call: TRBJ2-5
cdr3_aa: CSASVAGGLETQYF

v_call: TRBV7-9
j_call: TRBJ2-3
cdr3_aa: CASSLVASNTDTQYF

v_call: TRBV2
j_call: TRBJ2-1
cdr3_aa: CASSEGQSSYNEQFF

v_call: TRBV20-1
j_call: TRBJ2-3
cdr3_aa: CSARDVASGRGPDTQYF

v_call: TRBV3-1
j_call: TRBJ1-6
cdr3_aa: CASSLSGGARNNSPLHF

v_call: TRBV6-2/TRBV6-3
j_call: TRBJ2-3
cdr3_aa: CASSYSDTHNTDTQYF

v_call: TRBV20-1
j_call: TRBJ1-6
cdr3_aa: CSARARQPYNSPLHF

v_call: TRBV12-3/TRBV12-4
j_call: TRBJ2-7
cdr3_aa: CASSSAQGAGTGEQYF

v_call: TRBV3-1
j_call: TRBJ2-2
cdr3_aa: CASSQDGRGAQNTGELFF

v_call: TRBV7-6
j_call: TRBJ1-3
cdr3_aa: CASSLVSAGAGNTIYF

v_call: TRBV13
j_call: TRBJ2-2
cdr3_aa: CASSPASGRSGELFF

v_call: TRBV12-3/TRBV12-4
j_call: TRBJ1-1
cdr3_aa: CASSAQAEAFF

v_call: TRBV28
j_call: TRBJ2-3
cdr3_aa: CASSLFQGADTQYF

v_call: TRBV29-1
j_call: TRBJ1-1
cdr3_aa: CSVGQGANTEAFF

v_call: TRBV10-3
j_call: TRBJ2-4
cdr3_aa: CAISESKSGGGKNIQYF

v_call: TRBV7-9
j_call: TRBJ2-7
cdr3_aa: CASSLYTGTSSYEQYF

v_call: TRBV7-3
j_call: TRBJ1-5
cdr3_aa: CASSLGHNQPQHF

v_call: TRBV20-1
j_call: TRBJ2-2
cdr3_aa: CSAARTTNTGELFF

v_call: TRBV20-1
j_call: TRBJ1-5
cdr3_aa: CSANTKRAGDQPQHF

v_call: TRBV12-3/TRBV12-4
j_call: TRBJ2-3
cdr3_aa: CASSLAVPGYAQYF

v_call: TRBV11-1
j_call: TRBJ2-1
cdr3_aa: CATTPVGLAGAPPEDEQFF

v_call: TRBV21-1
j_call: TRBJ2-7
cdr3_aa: CASSAKGGYEQYF

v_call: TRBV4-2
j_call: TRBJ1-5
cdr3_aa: CASSQGARRDQPQHF

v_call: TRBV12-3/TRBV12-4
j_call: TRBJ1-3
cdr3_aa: CASSLGGYTIYF

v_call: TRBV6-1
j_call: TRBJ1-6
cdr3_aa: CASSEKGGTGPSPLHF

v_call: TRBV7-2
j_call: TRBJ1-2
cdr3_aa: CASSGRQGAYGYTF

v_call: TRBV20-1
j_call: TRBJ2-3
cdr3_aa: CSAPTGSGREDTQYF

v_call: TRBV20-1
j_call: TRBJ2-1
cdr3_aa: CSASRDRGANEQFF

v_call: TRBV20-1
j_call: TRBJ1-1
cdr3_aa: CSARDWQGMSSSEAFF

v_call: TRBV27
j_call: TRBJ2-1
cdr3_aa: CATATGHYNEQFF

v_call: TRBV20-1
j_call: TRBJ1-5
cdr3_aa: CSASTSGGFGNQPQHF

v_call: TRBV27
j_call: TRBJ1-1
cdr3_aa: CASSLYPGGGTEAFF

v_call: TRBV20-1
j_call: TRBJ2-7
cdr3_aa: CSAKGPLARERREQYF

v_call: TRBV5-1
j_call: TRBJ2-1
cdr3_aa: CASSFAGWQFF

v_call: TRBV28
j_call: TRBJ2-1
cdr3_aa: CASSLSVRNNEQFF

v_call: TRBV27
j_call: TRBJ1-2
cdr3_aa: CASSSRGSAYGYTF

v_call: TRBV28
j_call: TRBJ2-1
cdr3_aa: CASRRKHTSNEQFF

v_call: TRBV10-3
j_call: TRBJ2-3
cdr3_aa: CAISRHPSTDGDTQYF

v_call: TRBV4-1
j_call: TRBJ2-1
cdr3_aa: CASSRPSLKGEQFF

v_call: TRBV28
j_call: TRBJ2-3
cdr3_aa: CASSSPRRRNTQYF

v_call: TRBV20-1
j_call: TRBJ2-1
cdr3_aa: CSTPAGQYNEQFF

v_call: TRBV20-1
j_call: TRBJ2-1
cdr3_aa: CSARDQGKGGLAVQGAYNEQFF

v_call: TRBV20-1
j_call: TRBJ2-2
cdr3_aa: CSAREVNTGELFF

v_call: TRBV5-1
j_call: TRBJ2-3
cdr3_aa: CASSTGLAGGPTDTQYF

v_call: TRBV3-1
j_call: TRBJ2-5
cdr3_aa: CASSQGTGGETQYF

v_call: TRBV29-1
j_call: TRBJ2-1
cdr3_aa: CSGLLGGPPTYNEQFF

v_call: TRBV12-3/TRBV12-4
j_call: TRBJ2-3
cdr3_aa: CASSSLSGSNGDTQYF

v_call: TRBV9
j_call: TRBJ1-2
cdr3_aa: CASSVGQGAGYTF

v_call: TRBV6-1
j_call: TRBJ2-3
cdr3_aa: CASIPRRGTDTQYF

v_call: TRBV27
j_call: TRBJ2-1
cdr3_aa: CASSPQGDPYNEQFF

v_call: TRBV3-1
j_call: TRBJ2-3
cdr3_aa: CASSQGTLVGPTDTQYF

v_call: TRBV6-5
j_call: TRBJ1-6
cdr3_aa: CASSFTGTGGSPLHF

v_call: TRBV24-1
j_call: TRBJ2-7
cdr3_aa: CATSDLGGHEQYF